This paragraph reports one T cell receptor beta chain. This entry comes from a study of control samples from healthy donors and cancer patients. TCRdb's copy holds only in-frame clones and misses some; the assay was immunoSEQ multiplex PCR. The data contain about 120,000 clones, 85% to 95% of them singletons. Germline V CDR1 and CDR2: LNHDA, SQIVND (reference sequence). The CDR3 contains 14 residues. V was clipped by 0 bases and J by 1 base, with 6 bases between them. The TCR sequence derives from a man at least 80 years old with head and neck cancer. Input material: PBMCs. This chain links TRBV19 with TRBJ1-1; D unresolved. CDR3 DNA: TGTGCCAGTAGTATAGAACACCGGAACACTGAAGCTTTCTTT. Translating gives CASSIEHRNTEAFF.